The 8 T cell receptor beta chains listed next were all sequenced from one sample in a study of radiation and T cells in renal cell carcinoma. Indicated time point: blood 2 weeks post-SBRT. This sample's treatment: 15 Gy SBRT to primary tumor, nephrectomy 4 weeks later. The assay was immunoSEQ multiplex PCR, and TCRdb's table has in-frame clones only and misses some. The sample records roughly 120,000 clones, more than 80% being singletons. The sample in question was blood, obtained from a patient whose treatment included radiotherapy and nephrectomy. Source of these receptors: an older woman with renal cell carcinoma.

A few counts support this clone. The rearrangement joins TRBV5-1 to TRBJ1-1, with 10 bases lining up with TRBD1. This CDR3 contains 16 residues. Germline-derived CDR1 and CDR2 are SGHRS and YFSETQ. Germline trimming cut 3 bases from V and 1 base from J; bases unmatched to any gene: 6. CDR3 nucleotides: TGCGCCAGCAGCTCTCCGGGACAGGGGTGGAACACTGAAGCTTTCTTT. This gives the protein CASSSPGQGWNTEAFF.

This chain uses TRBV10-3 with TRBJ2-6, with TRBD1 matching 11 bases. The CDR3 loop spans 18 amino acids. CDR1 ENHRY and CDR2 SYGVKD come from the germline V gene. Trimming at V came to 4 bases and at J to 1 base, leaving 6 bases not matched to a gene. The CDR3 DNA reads TGTGCCATCAGTGCGGACAGGGGGCAGGGATCTGGGGCCAACGTCCTGACTTTC. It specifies CAISADRGQGSGANVLTF.

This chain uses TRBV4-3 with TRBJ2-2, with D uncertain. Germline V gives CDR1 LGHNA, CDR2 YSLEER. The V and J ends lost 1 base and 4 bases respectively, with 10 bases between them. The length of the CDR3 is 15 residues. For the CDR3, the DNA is TGCGCCAGCAGCCAAGTGGGGATGGGCACCGGGGAGCTGTTTTTT. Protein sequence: CASSQVGMGTGELFF.

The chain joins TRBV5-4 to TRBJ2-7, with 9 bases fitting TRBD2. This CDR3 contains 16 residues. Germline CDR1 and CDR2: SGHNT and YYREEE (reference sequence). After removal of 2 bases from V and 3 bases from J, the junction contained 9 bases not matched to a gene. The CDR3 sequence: CASSFIGAGGDYEQYF. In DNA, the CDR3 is TGTGCCAGCAGCTTTATAGGGGCGGGAGGGGACTACGAGCAGTACTTC. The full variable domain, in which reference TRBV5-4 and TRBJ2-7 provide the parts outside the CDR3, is ETGVTQSPTHLIKTRGQQVTLRCSSQSGHNTVSWYQQALGQGPQFIFQYYREEENGRGNFPPRFSGLQFPNYSSELNVNALELDDSALYLCASSFIGAGGDYEQYFGPGTRLTVT.

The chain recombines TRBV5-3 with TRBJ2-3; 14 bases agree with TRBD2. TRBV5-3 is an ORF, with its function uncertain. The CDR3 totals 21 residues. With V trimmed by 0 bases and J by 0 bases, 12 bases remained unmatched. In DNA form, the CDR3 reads TGTGCCAGAAGCTTGGGTGGGACTAGCGGGAGAGACCGAATCAGCACAGATACGCAGTATTTT. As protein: CARSLGGTSGRDRISTDTQYF.

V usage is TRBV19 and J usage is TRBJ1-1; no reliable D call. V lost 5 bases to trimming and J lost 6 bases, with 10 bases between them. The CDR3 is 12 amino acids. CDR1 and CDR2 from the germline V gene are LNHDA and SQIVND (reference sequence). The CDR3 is CASSGMWAEAFF. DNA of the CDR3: TGTGCCAGTAGTGGAATGTGGGCTGAAGCTTTCTTT.

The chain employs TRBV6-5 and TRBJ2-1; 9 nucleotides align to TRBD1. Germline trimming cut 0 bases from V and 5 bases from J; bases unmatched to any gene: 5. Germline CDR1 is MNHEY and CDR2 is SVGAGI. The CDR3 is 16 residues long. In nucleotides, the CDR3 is TGTGCCAGCAGTTACTCGAGAAACAGGGGGCACAATGAGCAGTTCTTC. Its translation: CASSYSRNRGHNEQFF.

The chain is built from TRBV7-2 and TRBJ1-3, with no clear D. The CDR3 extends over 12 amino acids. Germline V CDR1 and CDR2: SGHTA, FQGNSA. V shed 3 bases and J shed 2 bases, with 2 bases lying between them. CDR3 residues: CASSFPGNTIYF. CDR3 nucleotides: TGTGCCAGCAGCTTCCCTGGAAACACCATATATTTT.